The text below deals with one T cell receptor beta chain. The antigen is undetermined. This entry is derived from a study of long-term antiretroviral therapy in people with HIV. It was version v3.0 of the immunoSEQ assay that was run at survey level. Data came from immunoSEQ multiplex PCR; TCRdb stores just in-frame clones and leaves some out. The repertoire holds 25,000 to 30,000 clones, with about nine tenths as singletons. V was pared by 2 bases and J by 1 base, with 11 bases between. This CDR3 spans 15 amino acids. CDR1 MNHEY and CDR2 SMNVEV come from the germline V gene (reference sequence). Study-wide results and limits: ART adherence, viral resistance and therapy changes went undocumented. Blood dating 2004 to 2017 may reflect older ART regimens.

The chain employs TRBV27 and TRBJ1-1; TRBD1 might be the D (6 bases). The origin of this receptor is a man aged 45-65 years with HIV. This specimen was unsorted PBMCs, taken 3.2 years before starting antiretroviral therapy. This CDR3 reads CASSLAGAANTEAFF. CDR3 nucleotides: TGTGCCAGCAGTTTAGCGGGGGCGGCGAACACTGAAGCTTTCTTT.